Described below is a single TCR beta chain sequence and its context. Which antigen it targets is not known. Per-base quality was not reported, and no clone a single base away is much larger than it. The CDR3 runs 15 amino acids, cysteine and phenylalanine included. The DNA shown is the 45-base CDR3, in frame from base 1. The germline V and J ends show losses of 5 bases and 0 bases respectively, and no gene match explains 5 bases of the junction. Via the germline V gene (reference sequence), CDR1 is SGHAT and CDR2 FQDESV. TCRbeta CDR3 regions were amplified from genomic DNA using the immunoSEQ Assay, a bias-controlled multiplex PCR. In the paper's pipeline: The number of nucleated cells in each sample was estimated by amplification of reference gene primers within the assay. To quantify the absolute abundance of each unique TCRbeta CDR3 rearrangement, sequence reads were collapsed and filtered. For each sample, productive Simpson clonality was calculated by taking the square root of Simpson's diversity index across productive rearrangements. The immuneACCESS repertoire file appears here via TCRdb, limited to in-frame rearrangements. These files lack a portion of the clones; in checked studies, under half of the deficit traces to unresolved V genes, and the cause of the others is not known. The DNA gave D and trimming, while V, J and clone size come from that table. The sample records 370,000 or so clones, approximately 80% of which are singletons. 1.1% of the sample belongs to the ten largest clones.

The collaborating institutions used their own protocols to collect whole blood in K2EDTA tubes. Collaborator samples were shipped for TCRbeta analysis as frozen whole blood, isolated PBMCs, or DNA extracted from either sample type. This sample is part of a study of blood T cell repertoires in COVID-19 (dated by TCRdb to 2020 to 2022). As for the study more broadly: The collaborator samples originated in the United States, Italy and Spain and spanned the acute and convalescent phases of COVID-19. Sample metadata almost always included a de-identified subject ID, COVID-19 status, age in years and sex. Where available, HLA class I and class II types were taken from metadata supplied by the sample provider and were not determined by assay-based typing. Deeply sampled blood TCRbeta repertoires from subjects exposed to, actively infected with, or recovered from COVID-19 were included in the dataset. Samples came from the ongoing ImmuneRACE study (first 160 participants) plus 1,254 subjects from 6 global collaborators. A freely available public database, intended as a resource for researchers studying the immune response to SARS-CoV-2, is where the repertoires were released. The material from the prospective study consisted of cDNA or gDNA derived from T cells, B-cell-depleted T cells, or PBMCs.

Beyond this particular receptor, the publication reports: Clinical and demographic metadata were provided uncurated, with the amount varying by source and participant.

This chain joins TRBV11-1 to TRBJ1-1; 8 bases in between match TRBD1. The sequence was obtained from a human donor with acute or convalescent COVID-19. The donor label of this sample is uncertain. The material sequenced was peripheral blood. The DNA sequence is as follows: TGTGCCAGCAGCCTAGGACAGGGATTGAACACTGAAGCTTTCTTT. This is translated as CASSLGQGLNTEAFF.